This entry features one T cell receptor beta chain sequence. High-throughput TCR beta sequencing covered peripheral CD8+ and CD4+ T cells. The multiple sclerosis controls, all treatment-naive patients, had relapsing-remitting disease that was stable or active. TEMRA cells were FACS-enriched, and CD8+ and CD4+ T cells were isolated negatively. The data are from a study of CD8 T cells in Susac syndrome. RNA in amounts of about 0.5 to 1 ug was reverse transcribed with random hexamers. Amplification of TCR beta CDR3 was carried out by immunoSEQ multiplex PCR, which covered 54 Vbeta and 13 Jbeta segments. One entry per CDR3 protein, called by TCRdb with MiXCR from the immunoSEQ multiplex PCR reads. The table includes 180,000 or so distinct CDR3 sequences, roughly 96% detected once. The CDR3 has 15 amino acids. Per the germline V gene, CDR1 is SQVTM and CDR2 is ANQGSEA. After removal of 6 bases from V and 2 bases from J, the junction contained 5 bases not matched to a gene.

The specimen was CD4+ T cells from PBMCs. The clonotype comes from a human donor with multiple sclerosis. The chain links TRBV29-1 to TRBJ2-3; TRBD2 matches at 13 bases. CDR3 coding DNA: TGCAGCGTAACCGGGACTAGCGGGACCACAGATACGCAGTATTTT. Protein: CSVTGTSGTTDTQYF.